Below, one TCR beta chain is given with its context. Looked up from germline, CDR1 is PRHDT and CDR2 is FYEKMQ (reference sequence). Trimming cost V 2 bases and J 7 bases, with 27 bases left between them. The CDR3 runs 19 residues. Sequenced by immunoSEQ multiplex PCR; TCRdb stores in-frame clones only, minus some. The table shows under 30,000 clones, with 65% to 90% occurring only once. The data belong to a study of PD-L1 blockade in urothelial cancer. Study-level background: Between 0 and 3 chemotherapy regimens preceded treatment for each patient.

Patients' urothelial carcinoma was locally advanced or metastatic. The chain joins TRBV13 to TRBJ2-1, with D perhaps matching TRBD1 (5 bases). The sequences come from PBMCs, collected around atezolizumab (anti-PD-L1) treatment. The origin of this receptor is a man over 45 with urothelial cancer. CDR3 nucleotides: TGTGCCAGCAGCTTATTGAAGAACGAGTGGGGCATATTATCGAATGAGCAGTTCTTC. Its protein is CASSLLKNEWGILSNEQFF.